Listed below are T cell receptor beta chains from one sample, sequenced in a study of regulatory T cells in long-lasting Graves disease. From the multiplex PCR reads, TCRdb called clonotypes with MiXCR, one entry per CDR3 protein. Of about 530,000 distinct CDR3 sequences listed, 16% are singletons. The same specimen was also included in a second study, on T cells in Graves' hyperthyroidism and ophthalmopathy.

This sample comprised peripheral blood mononuclear cells (PBMCs), obtained at new diagnosis, from a patient treated with antithyroid drugs. The receptors here all came from a woman aged 35-65 years with Graves disease. Each CDR3 is given with its conserved first and last residue. The D gene is left open where the match is weak. Rows may omit the clone size; those that give it use once, few, many or a size class.

NA,TRBV28,TRBJ1-5,many,CASSRGGQPQHF,TGTGCCAGCAGCCGGGGTGGTCAGCCCCAGCATTTT
TRBD1,TRBV2,TRBJ2-5,many,CASNRGMGETQYF,TGTGCCAGCAACAGGGGGATGGGGGAGACCCAGTACTTC
NA,TRBV5-1,TRBJ2-3,NA,CASSLGPQAYTDTQYF,TGCGCCAGCAGCTTGGGACCCCAAGCCTACACAGATACGCAGTATTTT
NA,TRBV7-9,TRBJ1-1,many,CASSLLGEPGTEAFF,TGTGCCAGCAGCTTACTGGGGGAGCCGGGCACTGAAGCTTTCTTT
TRBD1,TRBV24-1,TRBJ2-3,once,CATSSPGQGSFTDTQYF,TGTGCCACCAGTTCCCCGGGACAGGGTTCATTCACAGATACGCAGTATTTT
NA,TRBV20-1,TRBJ1-2,few,CSAQEGTYGYTF,TGCAGTGCTCAGGAGGGTACCTATGGCTACACCTTC
NA,TRBV6-5,TRBJ2-1,few,CASSWGGEQFF,TGTGCCAGCAGTTGGGGTGGCGAGCAGTTCTTC
NA,TRBV29-1,TRBJ1-2,few,CSLRGESGYTF,TGCAGCCTGCGGGGGGAGAGTGGCTACACCTTC
NA,TRBV6-1,TRBJ1-1,many,CASSEILAFF,TGTGCCAGCAGTGAAATTCTAGCTTTCTTT
TRBD2,TRBV3-1,TRBJ2-3,many,CASSQTGGTQYF,TGTGCCAGCAGCCAAACGGGAGGGACGCAGTATTTT
NA,TRBV6-1,TRBJ2-5,many,CASQGLETQYF,TGTGCCAGCCAGGGACTAGAGACCCAGTACTTC
TRBD1,TRBV10-3,TRBJ2-3,many,CAISGGQGSTDTQYF,TGTGCCATCAGTGGGGGACAGGGAAGCACAGATACGCAGTATTTT
TRBD1,TRBV5-5,TRBJ1-4,many,CASSLGQGGNEKLFF,TGTGCCAGCAGCTTGGGACAGGGAGGGAATGAAAAACTGTTTTTT
TRBD1,TRBV5-1,TRBJ2-2,NA,CASSLLETGTSTNTGELFF,TGCGCCAGCAGCTTGCTCGAGACAGGGACGTCCACGAACACCGGGGAGCTGTTTTTT
NA,TRBV24-1,TRBJ1-1,many,CATQGRTEAFF,TGTGCCACCCAGGGGCGCACTGAAGCTTTCTTT
TRBD1,TRBV6-1,TRBJ1-2,few,CASSPSTTGVYGYTF,TGTGCCAGCAGTCCAAGTACCACAGGGGTCTATGGCTACACCTTC
TRBD1,TRBV6-2/TRBV6-3,TRBJ1-1,few,CASIGTGGNTEAFF,TGTGCCAGCATCGGGACAGGGGGCAACACTGAAGCTTTCTTT
NA,TRBV7-9,TRBJ1-3,NA,CASSLEGTFGNTIYF,TGTGCCAGCAGCTTAGAAGGGACATTTGGAAACACCATATATTTT
TRBD1,TRBV20-1,TRBJ1-4,many,CSARTQGAEKLFF,TGCAGTGCTAGAACCCAGGGGGCGGAAAAACTGTTTTTT
NA,TRBV29-1,TRBJ2-7,NA,CSVGEAGGYEQYF,TGCAGCGTTGGAGAAGCAGGGGGGTACGAGCAGTACTTC
NA,TRBV3-1,TRBJ1-1,NA,CASSQDQGNTKAFF,TGTGCCAGCAGCCAAGATCAGGGAAACACTAAAGCTTTCTTT
TRBD1,TRBV6-5,TRBJ2-1,many,CASSYSFLSGQGLGNEQFF,TGTGCCAGCAGTTACTCGTTTCTGTCGGGACAGGGATTGGGCAATGAGCAGTTCTTC
TRBD2,TRBV12-5,TRBJ2-3,few,CASGLGLAGGSTDTQYF,TGTGCTAGTGGGTTGGGACTAGCGGGGGGTAGCACAGATACGCAGTATTTT
NA,TRBV18,TRBJ1-1,many,CASSPGGVRTEAFF,TGTGCCAGCTCGCCGGGGGGGGTACGAACTGAAGCTTTCTTT
NA,TRBV5-5,TRBJ2-1,few,CASSLEAQGLGEQFF,TGTGCCAGCAGCTTGGAAGCCCAGGGATTGGGTGAGCAGTTCTTC
TRBD1,TRBV5-4,TRBJ1-2,NA,CASREQGANYGYTF,TGTGCCAGCAGAGAACAGGGGGCTAACTATGGCTACACCTTC
TRBD2,TRBV2,TRBJ2-2,few,CASSESGGPGELFF,TGTGCCAGCAGTGAAAGCGGGGGGCCCGGGGAGCTGTTTTTT
NA,TRBV29-1,TRBJ2-5,few,CSVEELQETQYF,TGCAGCGTTGAAGAGCTTCAAGAGACCCAGTACTTC
NA,TRBV20-1,TRBJ1-1,many,CSARDGGDFTEAFF,TGCAGTGCTAGAGATGGGGGGGATTTCACTGAAGCTTTCTTT
NA,TRBV4-1,TRBJ2-7,few,CASSAGRTSPFDEQYF,TGCGCCAGCAGCGCCGGAAGGACAAGCCCGTTCGACGAGCAGTACTTC
TRBD2,TRBV20-1,TRBJ2-1,few,CSASGRSSGNNEQFF,TGCAGTGCCTCGGGGCGGTCTAGCGGCAACAATGAGCAGTTCTTC
NA,TRBV11-1,TRBJ2-5,many,CASSLSIGGETQYF,TGTGCCAGCAGCTTATCGATCGGGGGAGAGACCCAGTACTTC
TRBD2,TRBV6-2/TRBV6-3,TRBJ2-5,few,CASSYSPSGVGETQYF,TGTGCCAGCAGTTACTCCCCTAGCGGGGTAGGGGAGACCCAGTACTTC
TRBD1,TRBV20-1,TRBJ2-4,few,CSARSAEGQGFNIQYF,TGCAGTGCTAGATCGGCGGAGGGACAGGGTTTTAACATTCAGTACTTC
TRBD1,TRBV12-3/TRBV12-4,TRBJ1-5,many,CASSATGARSNQPQHF,TGTGCCAGCAGCGCGACAGGGGCAAGGAGCAATCAGCCCCAGCATTTT
NA,TRBV11-2,TRBJ1-1,many,CASSPRGAVMNTEAFF,TGTGCCAGCAGCCCCCGGGGGGCGGTAATGAACACTGAAGCTTTCTTT
NA,TRBV7-8,TRBJ2-1,many,CASSPGTSHNEQFF,TGTGCCAGCAGCCCCGGGACATCACACAATGAGCAGTTCTTC
NA,TRBV7-8,TRBJ2-2,NA,CASRGGQGNTGELFF,TGTGCCAGCCGGGGGGGACAGGGGAACACCGGGGAGCTGTTTTTT
TRBD2,TRBV6-1,TRBJ2-7,many,CASSEALAGGTYEQYF,TGTGCCAGCAGTGAAGCTCTAGCGGGGGGGACCTACGAGCAGTACTTC
TRBD1,TRBV2,TRBJ2-7,many,CASRTGTGANYEQYF,TGTGCCAGCAGGACAGGGACAGGGGCCAACTACGAGCAGTACTTC
NA,TRBV27,TRBJ1-6,few,CASSAPRDINNSPLHF,TGTGCCAGCAGTGCTCCCCGGGACATAAATAATTCACCCCTCCACTTT
NA,TRBV12-3/TRBV12-4,TRBJ1-4,many,CASSFPGMRELFF,TGTGCCAGCAGTTTTCCGGGGATGAGGGAACTGTTTTTT
NA,TRBV7-6,TRBJ1-2,NA,CASSRFKNYGYTF,TGTGCCAGCAGCCGTTTCAAGAACTATGGCTACACCTTC
NA,TRBV5-4,TRBJ2-6,NA,CASRLIGANVLTF,TGTGCCAGTCGATTAATTGGGGCCAACGTCCTGACTTTC
NA,TRBV28,TRBJ1-6,many,CASSPGVGRFSSPLHF,TGTGCCAGCAGTCCAGGGGTAGGGCGGTTCTCTTCACCCCTCCACTTT
NA,TRBV5-4,TRBJ2-5,many,CASSPWTEQETQYF,TGTGCCAGCAGCCCATGGACGGAGCAAGAGACCCAGTACTTC
TRBD1,TRBV13,TRBJ1-2,few,CASSLGETGGNYGYTF,TGTGCCAGCAGCTTAGGGGAGACAGGGGGCAACTATGGCTACACCTTC
NA,TRBV4-1,TRBJ1-1,NA,CASSQEMGGTEAFF,TGCGCCAGCAGCCAAGAAATGGGGGGAACTGAAGCTTTCTTT
NA,TRBV24-1,TRBJ2-3,few,CATSDLMGGTDTQYF,TGTGCCACCAGTGATTTGATGGGGGGCACAGATACGCAGTATTTT
TRBD1,TRBV6-1,TRBJ2-5,NA,CASNLRDRGIETQYF,TGTGCCAGCAATCTCCGGGACAGGGGGATAGAGACCCAGTACTTC
NA,TRBV19,TRBJ1-1,NA,CASSIDPGRTEAFF,TGTGCCAGTAGTATAGATCCGGGGAGAACTGAAGCTTTCTTT
NA,TRBV2,TRBJ1-6,many,CASIISPSSYNSPLHF,TGTGCCAGCATAATCAGCCCAAGCTCCTATAATTCACCCCTCCACTTT